This TCR beta chain was documented in a study of cytomegalovirus exposure and HLA in healthy donors. The primer mix had 60 Vbeta and 13 Jbeta primers. Method: immunoSEQ multiplex PCR; TCRdb's copy keeps in-frame clones and lacks some. The listing contains around 51,000 clones. For this clone: Antigen: not known.

Study outcomes and limitations: Published work reported that the classifier diagnosed cytomegalovirus status with high specificity and sensitivity.

Sample: PBMCs. This clonotype originated in a man aged 40-55 years in good health and CMV-seropositive.

CDR3 region: CASSLNRGETQYF. As DNA, the CDR3 is TGTGCCAGCAGCTTGAACAGGGGGGAGACCCAGTACTTC. The rearrangement joins TRBV5-6 to TRBJ2-5, with 8 positions matching TRBD1. Germline CDR1 is SGHDT and CDR2 is YYEEEE. V dropped 1 base and J dropped 5; count of bases not matched to a gene: 1. This CDR3 is built from 13 residues. Variable domain in full (rest from reference TRBV5-6 and TRBJ2-5): DAGVTQSPTHLIKTRGQQVTLRCSPKSGHDTVSWYQQALGQGPQFIFQYYEEEERQRGNFPDRFSGHQFPNYSSELNVNALLLGDSALYLCASSLNRGETQYFGPGTRLLVL.